Below, 21 T cell receptor beta chains from the same sample are listed, as sequenced in a study of patients and donors after allogeneic stem cell transplantation. TCRdb re-called the RT-PCR reads through MiXCR, storing one row per CDR3 protein. The sample includes about a million distinct CDR3 sequences, about a sixth of them seen just once. The specimen was blood, either unsorted or a sorted T cell fraction (not recorded which). Receptors were obtained from a human donor who was either an allogeneic HSCT recipient or a stem cell or donor lymphocyte infusion donor (not recorded which). It is not recorded whose cells these are; they may come from a transplant donor.

The rearrangement links TRBV6-2 or TRBV6-3 to TRBJ1-5; 8 bases are a match to TRBD1. The CDR3 runs 12 residues. Germline V gene sequence: CDR1 MNHEY, CDR2 SVGEGT. The V gene end was trimmed by 7 bases and the J gene end by 5 bases; junction bases not matched to a gene: 1. The CDR3 is CASNRGDQPQHF. The DNA for the CDR3 is TGTGCCAGCAACAGGGGGGATCAGCCCCAGCATTTT.

This clonotype was recorded a few times. This chain connects TRBV5-1 to TRBJ2-1; D uncertain. The CDR3 is 12 residues long. V was pared by 3 bases and J by 6 bases, with 7 bases between. Germline loops: CDR1 SGHRS, CDR2 YFSETQ. The CDR3 DNA follows: TGCGCCAGCAGCTACCACGCCAATGAGCAGTTCTTC. It yields the protein CASSYHANEQFF.

The sample holds many counts of this clonotype. The rearrangement links TRBV12-3 or TRBV12-4 to TRBJ2-2, with no clear D. The V and J ends lost 7 bases and 0 bases respectively, with 6 bases between them. The CDR3 totals 13 residues. CDR3 DNA sequence: TGTGCCAGCATGACACCGAACACCGGGGAGCTGTTTTTT. The encoded protein is CASMTPNTGELFF.

This chain uses TRBV2 with TRBJ2-2, with D perhaps TRBD1 or TRBD2 (6 bases each). This CDR3 spans 15 amino acids. Germline lookup yields CDR1 SNHLY and CDR2 FYNNEI. V was cut by 4 bases and J by 5 bases, with 14 bases left in between. The CDR3 protein is CASSAEGGKTGELFF. The DNA for the CDR3 is TGTGCCAGCAGTGCGGAGGGGGGTAAAACCGGGGAGCTGTTTTTT.

V and J are TRBV24-1 and TRBJ1-5, with 8 bases fitting TRBD1. The CDR3 spans 15 residues. Per germline, CDR1 KGHDR and CDR2 SFDVKD. The trim removed 5 bases at V and 5 bases at J, leaving 7 bases unmatched. CDR3 DNA sequence: TGTGCCACCAGTGCCTCACCAGGGGGCGATCAGCCCCAGCATTTT. It translates to CATSASPGGDQPQHF.

The rearrangement links TRBV12-3 or TRBV12-4 to TRBJ2-7, with D possibly being TRBD1 or TRBD2 (6 bases each). The CDR3 runs 15 residues. The V end was cut by 6 bases, the J end by 7 bases, with 22 bases between. In nucleotides, the CDR3 is TGTGCCAGCAGCTCAGGGGCGCGGGGCCCTAGGGAGCAGTACTTC. It specifies CASSSGARGPREQYF.

This clonotype was picked up many times. This chain connects TRBV27 to TRBJ2-7; 8 bases are shared with TRBD1. CDR1 and CDR2 (germline): MNHEY, SMNVEV (reference sequence). The ends lost 2 bases at V and 1 base at J; junction bases unmatched: 4. The CDR3 is made up of 15 amino acids. The CDR3 bases are TGTGCCAGCAGTTTAAGGACAGGGTTATCCTACGAGCAGTACTTC. The encoded protein is CASSLRTGLSYEQYF.

The J gene is TRBJ2-2, the V gene TRBV3-1, with a weak D call TRBD2 (7 bases). The length of the CDR3 is 16 residues. The V and J ends lost 4 bases and 1 base respectively, with 13 bases between them. Germline CDR1 reads LGHDT; CDR2 reads YNNKEL (reference sequence). The CDR3 region is CASSPNGGRNTGELFF. The CDR3 DNA reads as TGTGCCAGCAGCCCGAACGGGGGGCGGAACACCGGGGAGCTGTTTTTT.

The chain combines TRBV19 with TRBJ2-1; weak D call: TRBD1 (6 bases). Trimming took off 6 bases at V and 7 bases at J, with 19 bases between the two ends. Germline V gene sequence: CDR1 LNHDA, CDR2 SQIVND (reference sequence). CDR3 length: 15 residues. CDR3 amino acids: CASRPGQLTTNEQFF. For the CDR3, the DNA is TGTGCCAGTAGACCGGGACAACTTACCACGAATGAGCAGTTCTTC. Full variable domain (missing parts from reference TRBV19 and TRBJ2-1): DGGITQSPKYLFRKEGQNVTLSCEQNLNHDAMYWYRQDPGQGLRLIYYSQIVNDFQKGDIAEGYSVSREKKESFPLTVTSAQKNPTAFYLCASRPGQLTTNEQFFGPGTRLTVL.

This chain connects TRBV6-1 to TRBJ1-5; 9 bases line up with TRBD1. The CDR3 totals 14 residues. The junction had 4 bases not matched to a gene; V was cut back by 4 bases and J by 6 bases. CDR1 and CDR2 from the germline V gene are MNHNS and SASEGT. The CDR3 spells CASSAGTGIQPQHF. The DNA for the CDR3 is TGTGCCAGCAGTGCCGGGACAGGGATTCAGCCCCAGCATTTT.

The rearrangement joins TRBV18 to TRBJ2-3, with a possible D match to TRBD2 (5 bases). V was clipped by 2 bases and J by 2 bases, with 11 bases between them. Germline loops: CDR1 KGHSH, CDR2 LQKENI. The CDR3 is made up of 15 amino acids. The CDR3 nucleotides read TGTGCCAGCTCACCATTGCGACTAAACACAGATACGCAGTATTTT. Amino acids: CASSPLRLNTDTQYF.

The chain joins TRBV12-3 or TRBV12-4 to TRBJ2-2, with D possibly being TRBD2 (6 bases). This CDR3 comprises 14 residues. The V gene lost 2 bases and the J gene lost 4 bases, with 8 bases spanning the gap. The CDR3 DNA reads TGTGCCAGCAGTTTATGGGGAGGCACCGGGGAGCTGTTTTTT. Translation: CASSLWGGTGELFF.

This clonotype was detected only a few times. This rearrangement joins TRBV4-1 to TRBJ2-1; TRBD1 matches 9 bases. The CDR3 consists of 16 residues. The germline gives CDR1 MGHRA, CDR2 YSYEKL. J was trimmed by 4 bases and V by 3 bases; bases with no gene match: 7. CDR3 residues: CASSHHGTGIYNEQFF. DNA for the CDR3: TGCGCCAGCAGCCACCACGGGACAGGGATATACAATGAGCAGTTCTTC.

This clonotype showed up many times. Germline is not matched at one junction end, which may reflect a read error. The chain recombines TRBV4-1 with TRBJ2-3; D is unresolved. Germline assignment: CDR1 MGHRA and CDR2 YSYEKL. This CDR3 has 12 amino acids. DNA for the CDR3: TGTGCCAGCAGCCAAATCACAGATACGCAGTATTTT. Protein sequence: CASSQITDTQYF.

This chain uses TRBV6-1 with TRBJ2-2, with 9 bases that match TRBD1. The CDR3 contains 14 residues. From germline, CDR1 is MNHNS and CDR2 SASEGT. V dropped 5 bases and J dropped 6; count of bases not matched to a gene: 4. DNA for the CDR3: TGTGCCAGCAGTCGGAACAGGGGGCCCGGGGAGCTGTTTTTT. Its translation: CASSRNRGPGELFF.

This chain connects TRBV29-1 to TRBJ2-3; D not certain. This CDR3 comprises 15 residues. Germline CDR1 reads SQVTM; CDR2 reads ANQGSEA. The germline V and J ends were trimmed by 0 bases and 1 base, with 11 bases remaining between them. The CDR3, as DNA: TGCAGCGTTGAAGATTGGTCAGCACGCACAGATACGCAGTATTTT. It translates to CSVEDWSARTDTQYF.

This clonotype was found a few times. The V call is TRBV9, the J call TRBJ2-3; D is possibly TRBD2 (6 bases). Between the trimmed V and J ends, which lost 0 bases and 6 bases, there was a span of 14 bases. The CDR3 has 15 amino acids. The germline gives CDR1 SGDLS, CDR2 YYNGEE. DNA of the CDR3: TGTGCCAGCAGCGTAGTGGGGGGAGATGGTGATACGCAGTATTTT. As protein: CASSVVGGDGDTQYF.

This chain joins TRBV6-1 and TRBJ2-5; TRBD2 is a possible D gene (5 bases). The CDR3 consists of 14 residues. With 5 bases removed from V and 5 bases from J, the gap between germline ends came to 15 bases. Germline V gives CDR1 MNHNS, CDR2 SASEGT. CDR3 nucleotide sequence: TGTGCCAGCAGTCAGCGTTCGGGATGGGAGACCCAGTACTTC. The encoded protein is CASSQRSGWETQYF.

This clonotype was observed a handful of times. The rearrangement uses TRBV10-3 and TRBJ1-5, with D uncertain. Looked up from germline, CDR1 is ENHRY and CDR2 is SYGVKD. Trimming took off 0 bases at V and 7 bases at J, with 13 bases between the two ends. The CDR3 length is 15 residues. The CDR3 loop is CAISESAGVGQPQHF. CDR3 nucleotides: TGTGCCATCAGTGAGTCGGCCGGGGTCGGGCAGCCCCAGCATTTT.

The CDR3 sequence is CASSEIGRGQYYNEQFF. The CDR3 DNA follows: TGTGCCAGCAGTGAAATTGGGCGGGGGCAGTATTACAATGAGCAGTTCTTC. The rearrangement links TRBV25-1 to TRBJ2-1; D perhaps matches TRBD2 (7 bases). The germline gives CDR1 MGHDK, CDR2 SYGVNS. The CDR3 is 17 residues long. V lost 2 bases and J lost 4, with 18 bases in between.

CDR3 region: CASSTGQGDYTEAFF. The CDR3 DNA is TGCGCCAGCAGCACCGGACAGGGTGATTACACTGAAGCTTTCTTT. The rearrangement uses TRBV5-1 and TRBJ1-1, with 8 bases lining up with TRBD1. With V trimmed by 4 bases and J by 3 bases, 8 bases remained unmatched. Per germline, CDR1 SGHRS and CDR2 YFSETQ. CDR3 length: 15 residues.